The rows below give T cell receptor beta chains drawn from one sample of a study of cytomegalovirus exposure and HLA in healthy donors. The data were produced by immunoSEQ multiplex PCR, yet TCRdb's version contains in-frame clones alone and is incomplete. The data show about 180,000 clones, about 80% seen once. Sequenced material: PBMCs. Source of these receptors: a woman in her twenties or thirties in good health and CMV-seronegative. CDR3s include the opening cysteine and the closing phenylalanine or tryptophan. The order of the fields is clone size, J gene, V gene, D gene, CDR3 DNA, CDR3 protein. D genes are given only for firm matches. Some rows have no size entry. The others give once, few or many, or a class for an expanded clone.

abundance: .; j_gene: TRBJ1-2; v_gene: TRBV11-2; d_gene: .; CDR3nt: TGTGCCAGCAGCTTAGATCGGGGCGGGATCTATGGCTACACCTTC; CDR3aa: CASSLDRGGIYGYTF
abundance: .; j_gene: TRBJ2-4; v_gene: TRBV29-1; d_gene: .; CDR3nt: TGCAGCGTGGACAGCCAAAACATTCAGTACTTC; CDR3aa: CSVDSQNIQYF
abundance: .; j_gene: TRBJ2-7; v_gene: TRBV19; d_gene: .; CDR3nt: TGTGCCAGTAGTATAGGAGGGCAGACGTACGAGCAGTACTTC; CDR3aa: CASSIGGQTYEQYF
abundance: .; j_gene: TRBJ2-3; v_gene: TRBV5-1; d_gene: TRBD1; CDR3nt: TGCGCCAGCAGCTCTGACAGGGCACTTACTAGCACAGATACGCAGTATTTT; CDR3aa: CASSSDRALTSTDTQYF
abundance: .; j_gene: TRBJ1-2; v_gene: TRBV6-5; d_gene: .; CDR3nt: TGTGCCAGCAGTTACAGTAGGGGGGGGAGTGATGGCTACACCTTC; CDR3aa: CASSYSRGGSDGYTF
abundance: .; j_gene: TRBJ2-1; v_gene: TRBV7-8; d_gene: .; CDR3nt: TGTGCCAGCAGCCAACAAGCGCATGAGCAGTTCTTC; CDR3aa: CASSQQAHEQFF
abundance: .; j_gene: TRBJ1-5; v_gene: TRBV7-2; d_gene: .; CDR3nt: TGTGCCAGCAGCTTAGGTCCAGGGGTTAGCAATCAGCCCCAGCATTTT; CDR3aa: CASSLGPGVSNQPQHF
abundance: .; j_gene: TRBJ1-1; v_gene: TRBV7-3; d_gene: TRBD1; CDR3nt: TGTGCCAGCAGCTTAGGACAGGGCATGAGTATTGAAGCTTTCTTT; CDR3aa: CASSLGQGMSIEAFF
abundance: .; j_gene: TRBJ1-2; v_gene: TRBV30; d_gene: TRBD1; CDR3nt: TGTGCCTGGAGTCACGCGGCAGGGGGATCCTATGGCTACACCTTC; CDR3aa: CAWSHAAGGSYGYTF
abundance: few; j_gene: TRBJ1-6; v_gene: TRBV1; d_gene: .; CDR3nt: TGCACCAGCAGCGTCGACAGTGGTAATTCACCCCTCCACTTT; CDR3aa: CTSSVDSGNSPLHF
abundance: .; j_gene: TRBJ1-2; v_gene: TRBV5-8; d_gene: .; CDR3nt: TGTGCTAGCACCCTAGCGGACAGCTATGGCTACACCTTC; CDR3aa: CASTLADSYGYTF
abundance: .; j_gene: TRBJ2-3; v_gene: TRBV9; d_gene: .; CDR3nt: TGTGCCAGCAGCTCACGGTCCCACACAGATACGCAGTATTTT; CDR3aa: CASSSRSHTDTQYF
abundance: .; j_gene: TRBJ1-6; v_gene: TRBV7-6; d_gene: TRBD1; CDR3nt: TGTGCCAGCAGCCTGTTAAGGACAGGGGCGAATAATTCACCCCTCCACTTT; CDR3aa: CASSLLRTGANNSPLHF
abundance: once; j_gene: TRBJ1-5; v_gene: TRBV6-1; d_gene: TRBD1; CDR3nt: TGTGCCAGCAGCACAGGGGGCGGGTGGGATCAGCCCCAGCATTTT; CDR3aa: CASSTGGGWDQPQHF
abundance: .; j_gene: TRBJ2-7; v_gene: TRBV27; d_gene: TRBD1; CDR3nt: TGTGCCAGCAGTTCTAAGGACAGGGTATCCTACGAGCAGTACTTC; CDR3aa: CASSSKDRVSYEQYF
abundance: once; j_gene: TRBJ2-7; v_gene: TRBV14; d_gene: TRBD1; CDR3nt: TGTGCCAGCAGCCGGATCGGACAGGGTGACTACGAGCAGTACTTC; CDR3aa: CASSRIGQGDYEQYF
abundance: .; j_gene: TRBJ2-2; v_gene: TRBV7-2; d_gene: .; CDR3nt: TGTGCCAGCAGCCCACACAGGGTTGGCGGGGAGCTGTTTTTT; CDR3aa: CASSPHRVGGELFF
abundance: .; j_gene: TRBJ2-4; v_gene: TRBV9; d_gene: TRBD2; CDR3nt: TGTGCCAGCAGCGTAGCGGGGGGTTCAAAAAACATTCAGTACTTC; CDR3aa: CASSVAGGSKNIQYF
abundance: .; j_gene: TRBJ2-5; v_gene: TRBV5-6; d_gene: TRBD2; CDR3nt: TGTGCCAGCAGCTTGGCGGGTCGTCTAGCGGGTACTTCGCAAGAGACCCAGTACTTC; CDR3aa: CASSLAGRLAGTSQETQYF
abundance: .; j_gene: TRBJ1-4; v_gene: TRBV2; d_gene: .; CDR3nt: TGTGCCAGCAGTGAACTGCCCGGTGCGCAGCGGGGTGAAAAACTGTTTTTT; CDR3aa: CASSELPGAQRGEKLFF
abundance: .; j_gene: TRBJ1-5; v_gene: TRBV5-1; d_gene: .; CDR3nt: TGCGCCAGCAGCTTAAACACGGGGGAGGGTCAGCCCCAGCATTTT; CDR3aa: CASSLNTGEGQPQHF
abundance: .; j_gene: TRBJ2-2; v_gene: TRBV9; d_gene: TRBD2; CDR3nt: TGTGCCAGCAGCGTAGTAGCGGGGGGGCGGACCGGGGAGCTGTTTTTT; CDR3aa: CASSVVAGGRTGELFF
abundance: .; j_gene: TRBJ1-1; v_gene: TRBV7-2; d_gene: TRBD1; CDR3nt: TGTGCCAGCAGCCGAAGACAGGGTGGCACTGAAGCTTTCTTT; CDR3aa: CASSRRQGGTEAFF
abundance: .; j_gene: TRBJ2-3; v_gene: TRBV5-6; d_gene: TRBD2; CDR3nt: TGTGCCAGCAGTAAGACTAGCGGGGTGAGCACAGATACGCAGTATTTT; CDR3aa: CASSKTSGVSTDTQYF
abundance: .; j_gene: TRBJ2-5; v_gene: TRBV7-2; d_gene: TRBD2; CDR3nt: TGTGCCAGCAGCTCAGGACTAGCGGGGGTGGAGACCCAGTACTTC; CDR3aa: CASSSGLAGVETQYF
abundance: few; j_gene: TRBJ1-1; v_gene: TRBV7-3; d_gene: .; CDR3nt: TGTGCCAGCAGCTTAACAGGGGTAGCCACTGAAGCTTTCTTT; CDR3aa: CASSLTGVATEAFF
abundance: .; j_gene: TRBJ2-5; v_gene: TRBV5-6; d_gene: TRBD2; CDR3nt: TGTGCCAGCACCCTACTCCCCGGACTAGCGGGTGTCCAAGAGACCCAGTACTTC; CDR3aa: CASTLLPGLAGVQETQYF
abundance: .; j_gene: TRBJ1-3; v_gene: TRBV5-4; d_gene: .; CDR3nt: TGTGCCAGCAGCTCCCAGAGGGCTGGAAACACCATATATTTT; CDR3aa: CASSSQRAGNTIYF
abundance: .; j_gene: TRBJ2-3; v_gene: TRBV11-2; d_gene: TRBD2; CDR3nt: TGTGCCAGCAGCTACCCAGCGGGGGGGTACACAGATACGCAGTATTTT; CDR3aa: CASSYPAGGYTDTQYF
abundance: .; j_gene: TRBJ2-5; v_gene: TRBV9; d_gene: TRBD2; CDR3nt: TGTGCCAGCAGCGTCGGTACGGGGGGGAATCAAGAGACCCAGTACTTC; CDR3aa: CASSVGTGGNQETQYF
abundance: once; j_gene: TRBJ1-5; v_gene: TRBV19; d_gene: TRBD1; CDR3nt: TGTGCCAGTAGTCCGGGGACAGGGGAGTGGGTAAGGCAGCCCCAGCATTTT; CDR3aa: CASSPGTGEWVRQPQHF
abundance: few; j_gene: TRBJ2-3; v_gene: TRBV7-9; d_gene: .; CDR3nt: TGTGCCAGCAGCCGCCCTGCTACCACAGATACGCAGTATTTT; CDR3aa: CASSRPATTDTQYF
abundance: .; j_gene: TRBJ2-3; v_gene: TRBV7-6; d_gene: TRBD1; CDR3nt: TGTGCCAGCAGCATCACCGACAGGGAAACAGATACGCAGTATTTT; CDR3aa: CASSITDRETDTQYF
abundance: few; j_gene: TRBJ1-6; v_gene: TRBV27; d_gene: .; CDR3nt: TGTGCCAGCCGCCCCACAGGGAATTCACCCCTCCACTTT; CDR3aa: CASRPTGNSPLHF
abundance: .; j_gene: TRBJ1-5; v_gene: TRBV30; d_gene: TRBD1; CDR3nt: TGTGCCTGGAGTGATGGGACAGGGTATCAGGAGCCCCAGCATTTT; CDR3aa: CAWSDGTGYQEPQHF
abundance: .; j_gene: TRBJ1-3; v_gene: TRBV7-8; d_gene: .; CDR3nt: TGTGCCAGCAGCTTTACGCCAGGGGGAAACACCATATATTTT; CDR3aa: CASSFTPGGNTIYF
abundance: .; j_gene: TRBJ1-4; v_gene: TRBV18; d_gene: .; CDR3nt: TGTGCCAGCTCACCACCGGCCAACAGGGCCGGCGGTGAAAAACTGTTTTTT; CDR3aa: CASSPPANRAGGEKLFF
abundance: .; j_gene: TRBJ1-4; v_gene: TRBV29-1; d_gene: .; CDR3nt: TGCAGCGTTCTATCAGGGTCTAATGAAAAACTGTTTTTT; CDR3aa: CSVLSGSNEKLFF
abundance: .; j_gene: TRBJ2-3; v_gene: TRBV6-5; d_gene: .; CDR3nt: TGTGCCAGCAGTTACTCAGGACTAATCACAGATACGCAGTATTTT; CDR3aa: CASSYSGLITDTQYF
abundance: .; j_gene: TRBJ2-2; v_gene: TRBV5-6; d_gene: TRBD1; CDR3nt: TGTGCCAGCAGCTTCAATGACAGGGGGGACACCGGGGAGCTGTTTTTT; CDR3aa: CASSFNDRGDTGELFF
abundance: .; j_gene: TRBJ2-7; v_gene: TRBV30; d_gene: TRBD2; CDR3nt: TGTGCCTGGAGGGTTTTTGGTAGGACTAGCGGGGACGAGCAGTACTTC; CDR3aa: CAWRVFGRTSGDEQYF
abundance: .; j_gene: TRBJ1-1; v_gene: TRBV11-2; d_gene: .; CDR3nt: TGTGCCAGCAGCTCTTTCCCGGTGGCTGAAGCTTTCTTT; CDR3aa: CASSSFPVAEAFF
abundance: .; j_gene: TRBJ2-5; v_gene: TRBV7-6; d_gene: TRBD2; CDR3nt: TGTGCCAGCAGCCCCGGGGCTGGACTAGCGGGGGGCCCAGAGGAAGAGACCCAGTACTTC; CDR3aa: CASSPGAGLAGGPEEETQYF
abundance: once; j_gene: TRBJ1-5; v_gene: TRBV6-5; d_gene: .; CDR3nt: TGTGCCAGCAGATTTCAGGGCTTCGGTCAGCCCCAGCATTTT; CDR3aa: CASRFQGFGQPQHF
abundance: .; j_gene: TRBJ2-6; v_gene: TRBV4-3; d_gene: .; CDR3nt: TGCGCCAGCAGCCAAGAGTTCAGCTCTGGGGCCAACGTCCTGACTTTC; CDR3aa: CASSQEFSSGANVLTF
abundance: few; j_gene: TRBJ1-1; v_gene: TRBV2; d_gene: .; CDR3nt: TGTGCCAGCAGTGAAGGAAAGGCAGGGGTTTTCGGCACTGAAGCTTTCTTT; CDR3aa: CASSEGKAGVFGTEAFF
abundance: .; j_gene: TRBJ2-2; v_gene: TRBV19; d_gene: .; CDR3nt: TGTGCCAGTAGTATCGCAGGCACCGGGGAGCTGTTTTTT; CDR3aa: CASSIAGTGELFF
abundance: .; j_gene: TRBJ2-5; v_gene: TRBV5-1; d_gene: .; CDR3nt: TGCGCCAGCAGCCCTATAGTAGGGGCCAAACCTGAGACCCAGTACTTC; CDR3aa: CASSPIVGAKPETQYF
abundance: .; j_gene: TRBJ1-5; v_gene: TRBV7-8; d_gene: .; CDR3nt: TGTGCCAGCAGCTTAGGACAGGTGGGCAATCAGCCCCAGCATTTT; CDR3aa: CASSLGQVGNQPQHF
abundance: once; j_gene: TRBJ2-5; v_gene: TRBV4-2; d_gene: .; CDR3nt: TGTGCCAGCAGCCAAGATAGCGAGACCCAGTACTTC; CDR3aa: CASSQDSETQYF
abundance: few; j_gene: TRBJ1-5; v_gene: TRBV7-6; d_gene: .; CDR3nt: TGTGCCAGCAGCTTAGGGGCGAATACGGAGCCCCAGCATTTT; CDR3aa: CASSLGANTEPQHF
abundance: once; j_gene: TRBJ2-3; v_gene: TRBV5-1; d_gene: .; CDR3nt: TGCGCCAGCAGGCCCGAGGGACTTACCACAGATACGCAGTATTTT; CDR3aa: CASRPEGLTTDTQYF
abundance: once; j_gene: TRBJ2-1; v_gene: TRBV30; d_gene: TRBD1; CDR3nt: TGTGCCTTGGACAGAGGGCCGACAGGGGGCGTCTACAATGAGCAGTTCTTC; CDR3aa: CALDRGPTGGVYNEQFF